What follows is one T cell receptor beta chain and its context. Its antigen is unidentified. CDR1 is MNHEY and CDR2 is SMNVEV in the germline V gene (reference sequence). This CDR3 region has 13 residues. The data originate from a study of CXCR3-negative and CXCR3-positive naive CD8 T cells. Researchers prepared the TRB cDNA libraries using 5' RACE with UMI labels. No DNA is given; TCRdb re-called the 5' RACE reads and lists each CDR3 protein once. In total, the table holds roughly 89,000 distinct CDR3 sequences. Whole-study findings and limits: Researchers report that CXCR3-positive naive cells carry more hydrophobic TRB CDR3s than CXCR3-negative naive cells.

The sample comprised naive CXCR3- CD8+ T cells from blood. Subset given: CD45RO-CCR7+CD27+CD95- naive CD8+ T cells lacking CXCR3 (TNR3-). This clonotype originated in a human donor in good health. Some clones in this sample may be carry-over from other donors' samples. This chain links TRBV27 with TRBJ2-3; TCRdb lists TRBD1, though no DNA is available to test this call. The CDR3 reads CASSPDGADTQYF.